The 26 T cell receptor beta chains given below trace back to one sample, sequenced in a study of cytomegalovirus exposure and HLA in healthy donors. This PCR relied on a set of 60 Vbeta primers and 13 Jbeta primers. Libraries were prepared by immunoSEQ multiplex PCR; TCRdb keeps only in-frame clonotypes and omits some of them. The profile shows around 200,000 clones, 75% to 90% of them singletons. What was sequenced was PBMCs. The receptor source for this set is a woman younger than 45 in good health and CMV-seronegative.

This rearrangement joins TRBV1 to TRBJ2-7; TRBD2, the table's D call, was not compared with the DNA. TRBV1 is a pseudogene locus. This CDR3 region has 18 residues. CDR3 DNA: TGCACCAGCAGCCCCGGAGCCCCACAAAGGCTATTCTCCTACGAGCAGTACTTC. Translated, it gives CTSSPGAPQRLFSYEQYF.

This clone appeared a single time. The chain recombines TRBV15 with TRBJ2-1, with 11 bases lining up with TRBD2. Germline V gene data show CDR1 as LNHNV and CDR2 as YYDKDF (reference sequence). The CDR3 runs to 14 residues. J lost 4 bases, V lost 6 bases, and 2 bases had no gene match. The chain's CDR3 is CATRASGRYNEQFF. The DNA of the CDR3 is TGTGCCACCAGGGCTAGCGGGAGGTACAATGAGCAGTTCTTC.

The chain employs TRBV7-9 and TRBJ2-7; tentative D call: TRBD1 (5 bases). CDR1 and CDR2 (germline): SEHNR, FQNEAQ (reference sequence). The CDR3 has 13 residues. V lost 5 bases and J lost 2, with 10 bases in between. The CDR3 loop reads CASSRPGTYEQYF. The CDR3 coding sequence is TGTGCCAGCAGCCGGCCAGGGACCTACGAGCAGTACTTC.

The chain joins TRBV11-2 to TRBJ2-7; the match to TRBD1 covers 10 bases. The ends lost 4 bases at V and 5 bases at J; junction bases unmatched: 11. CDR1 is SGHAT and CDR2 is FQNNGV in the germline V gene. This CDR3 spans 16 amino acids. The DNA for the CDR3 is TGTGCCAGCAGCTCCCCCCGGACAGGGGGTTTTAACGAGCAGTACTTC. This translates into CASSSPRTGGFNEQYF.

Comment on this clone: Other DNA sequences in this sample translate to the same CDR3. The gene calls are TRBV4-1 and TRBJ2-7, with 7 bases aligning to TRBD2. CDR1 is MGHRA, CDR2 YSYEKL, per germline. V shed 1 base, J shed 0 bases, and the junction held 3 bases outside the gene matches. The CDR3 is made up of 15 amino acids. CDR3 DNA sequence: TGCGCCAGCAGCCAAGCGGGAGGTGGCTCCTACGAGCAGTACTTC. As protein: CASSQAGGGSYEQYF.

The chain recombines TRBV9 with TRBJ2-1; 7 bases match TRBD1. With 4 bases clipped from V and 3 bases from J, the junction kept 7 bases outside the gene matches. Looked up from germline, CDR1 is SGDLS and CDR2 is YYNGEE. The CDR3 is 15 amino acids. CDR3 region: CASSLGTANYNEQFF. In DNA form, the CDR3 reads TGTGCCAGCAGCCTCGGGACAGCCAACTACAATGAGCAGTTCTTC.

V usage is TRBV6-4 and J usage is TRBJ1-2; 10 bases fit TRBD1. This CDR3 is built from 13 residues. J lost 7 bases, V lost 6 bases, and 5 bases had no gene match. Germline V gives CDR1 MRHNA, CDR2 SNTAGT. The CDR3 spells CASRADRGAGYTF. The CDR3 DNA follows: TGTGCCAGCAGGGCGGACAGGGGGGCTGGCTACACCTTC.

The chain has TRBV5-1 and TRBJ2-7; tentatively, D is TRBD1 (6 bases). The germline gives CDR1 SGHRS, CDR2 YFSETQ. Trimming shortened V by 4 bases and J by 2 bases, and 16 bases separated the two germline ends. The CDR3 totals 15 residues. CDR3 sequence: CASSVSGAVPYEQYF. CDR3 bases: TGCGCCAGCAGCGTATCAGGGGCGGTCCCCTACGAGCAGTACTTC.

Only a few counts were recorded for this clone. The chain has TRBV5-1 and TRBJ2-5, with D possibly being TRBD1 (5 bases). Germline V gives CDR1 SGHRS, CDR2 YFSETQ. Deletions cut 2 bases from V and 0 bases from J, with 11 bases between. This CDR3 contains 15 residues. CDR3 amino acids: CASSLWTTNQETQYF. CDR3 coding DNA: TGCGCCAGCAGCTTATGGACAACAAACCAAGAGACCCAGTACTTC.

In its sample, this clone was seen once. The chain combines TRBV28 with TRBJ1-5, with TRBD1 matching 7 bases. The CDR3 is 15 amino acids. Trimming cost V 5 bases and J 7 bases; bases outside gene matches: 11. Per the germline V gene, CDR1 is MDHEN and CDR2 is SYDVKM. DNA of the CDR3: TGTGCCAGCAGTACCCTAGACAGGGCCGAACAGCCCCAGCATTTT. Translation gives CASSTLDRAEQPQHF.

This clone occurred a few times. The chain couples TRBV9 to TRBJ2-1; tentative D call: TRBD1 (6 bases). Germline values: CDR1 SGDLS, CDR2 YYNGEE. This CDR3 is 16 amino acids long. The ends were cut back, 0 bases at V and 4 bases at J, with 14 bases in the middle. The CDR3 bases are TGTGCCAGCAGCGTAGCTAGAACAGGGTTGTACAATGAGCAGTTCTTC. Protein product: CASSVARTGLYNEQFF.

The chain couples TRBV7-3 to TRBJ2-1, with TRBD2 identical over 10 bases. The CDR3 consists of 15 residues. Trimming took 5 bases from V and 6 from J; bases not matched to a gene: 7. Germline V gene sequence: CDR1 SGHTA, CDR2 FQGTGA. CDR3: CASSTGRTSGNEQFF. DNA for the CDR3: TGTGCCAGCAGCACAGGAAGGACTAGCGGCAATGAGCAGTTCTTC.

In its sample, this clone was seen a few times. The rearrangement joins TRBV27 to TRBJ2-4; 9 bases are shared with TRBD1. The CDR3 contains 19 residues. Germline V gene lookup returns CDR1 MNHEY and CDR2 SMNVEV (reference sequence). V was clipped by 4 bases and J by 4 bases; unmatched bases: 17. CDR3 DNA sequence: TGTGCCAGCAGTTCCCTGGACAGGGGACCACAGAATACAAAAAACATTCAGTACTTC. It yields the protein CASSSLDRGPQNTKNIQYF.

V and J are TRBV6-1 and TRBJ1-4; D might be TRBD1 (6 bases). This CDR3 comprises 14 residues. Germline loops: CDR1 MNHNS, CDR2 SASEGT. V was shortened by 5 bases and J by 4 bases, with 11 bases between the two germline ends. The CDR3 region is CASSFRQDNEKLFF. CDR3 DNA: TGTGCCAGCAGTTTTAGACAGGATAATGAAAAACTGTTTTTT.

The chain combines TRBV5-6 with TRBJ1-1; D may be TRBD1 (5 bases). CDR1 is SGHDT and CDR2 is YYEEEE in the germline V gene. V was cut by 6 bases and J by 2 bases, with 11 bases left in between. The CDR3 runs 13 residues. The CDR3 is CASTPGGNTEAFF. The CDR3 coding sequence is TGTGCCAGCACCCCCGGGGGAAACACTGAAGCTTTCTTT.

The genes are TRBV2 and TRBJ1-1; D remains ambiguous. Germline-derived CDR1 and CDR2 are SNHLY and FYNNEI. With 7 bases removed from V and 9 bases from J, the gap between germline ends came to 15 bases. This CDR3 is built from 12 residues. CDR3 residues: CASTAGGPQAFF. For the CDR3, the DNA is TGTGCCAGCACCGCCGGAGGGCCGCAAGCTTTCTTT.

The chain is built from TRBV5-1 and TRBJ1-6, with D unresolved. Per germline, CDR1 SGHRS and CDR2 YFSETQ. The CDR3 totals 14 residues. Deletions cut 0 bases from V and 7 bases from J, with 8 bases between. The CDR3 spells CASSLEGANSPLHF. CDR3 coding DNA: TGCGCCAGCAGCTTGGAAGGAGCAAATTCACCCCTCCACTTT.

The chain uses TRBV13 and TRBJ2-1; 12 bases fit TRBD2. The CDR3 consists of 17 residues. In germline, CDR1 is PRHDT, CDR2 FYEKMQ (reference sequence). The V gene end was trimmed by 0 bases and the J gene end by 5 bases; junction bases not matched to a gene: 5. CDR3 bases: TGTGCCAGCAGCTTAGGCCCTAGCGGGGGGGCGGACAATGAGCAGTTCTTC. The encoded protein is CASSLGPSGGADNEQFF. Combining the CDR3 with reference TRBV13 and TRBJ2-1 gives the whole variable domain AAGVIQSPRHLIKEKRETATLKCYPIPRHDTVYWYQQGPGQDPQFLISFYEKMQSDKGSIPDRFSAQQFSDYHSELNMSSLELGDSALYFCASSLGPSGGADNEQFFGPGTRLTVL.

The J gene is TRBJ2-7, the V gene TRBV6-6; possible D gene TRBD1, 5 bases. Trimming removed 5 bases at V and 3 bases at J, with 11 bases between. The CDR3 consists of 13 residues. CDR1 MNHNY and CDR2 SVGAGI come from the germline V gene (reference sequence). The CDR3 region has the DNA TGTGCCAGCAGTCGCGACAGTTACTACGAGCAGTACTTC. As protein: CASSRDSYYEQYF.

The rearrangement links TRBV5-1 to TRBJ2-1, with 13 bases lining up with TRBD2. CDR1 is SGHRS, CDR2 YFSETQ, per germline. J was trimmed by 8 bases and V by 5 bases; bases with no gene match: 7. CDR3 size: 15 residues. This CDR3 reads CASRRGLAGVDEQFF. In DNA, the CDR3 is TGCGCCAGCAGGAGAGGACTAGCGGGGGTTGATGAGCAGTTCTTC.

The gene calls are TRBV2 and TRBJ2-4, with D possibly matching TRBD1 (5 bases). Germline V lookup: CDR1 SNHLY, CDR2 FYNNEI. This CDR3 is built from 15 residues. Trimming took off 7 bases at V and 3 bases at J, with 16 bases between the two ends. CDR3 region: CASIARTWGKNIQYF. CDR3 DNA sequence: TGTGCCAGCATCGCTAGGACATGGGGCAAAAACATTCAGTACTTC.

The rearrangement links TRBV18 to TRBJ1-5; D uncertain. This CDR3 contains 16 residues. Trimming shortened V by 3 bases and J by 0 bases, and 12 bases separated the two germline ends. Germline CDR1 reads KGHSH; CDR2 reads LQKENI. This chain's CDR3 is CASSPQRTYSNQPQHF. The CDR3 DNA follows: TGTGCCAGCTCACCGCAGCGGACTTATAGCAATCAGCCCCAGCATTTT.

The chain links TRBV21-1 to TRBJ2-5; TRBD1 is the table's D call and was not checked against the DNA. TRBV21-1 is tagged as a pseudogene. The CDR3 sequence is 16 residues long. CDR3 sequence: CASSYLTGEVKETQYF. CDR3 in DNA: TGTGCCAGCAGCTACTTGACAGGAGAGGTAAAAGAGACCCAGTACTTC.

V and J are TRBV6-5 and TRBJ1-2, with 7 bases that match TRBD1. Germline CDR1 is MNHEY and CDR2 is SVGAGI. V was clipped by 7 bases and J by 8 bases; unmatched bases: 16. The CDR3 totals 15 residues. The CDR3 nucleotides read TGTGCCAGCAACACGCGGGACAGAGATGTGAGGGGCTACACCTTC. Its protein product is CASNTRDRDVRGYTF.

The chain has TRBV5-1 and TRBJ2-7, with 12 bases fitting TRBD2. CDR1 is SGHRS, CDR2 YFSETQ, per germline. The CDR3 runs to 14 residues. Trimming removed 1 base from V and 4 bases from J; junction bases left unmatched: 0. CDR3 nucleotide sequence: TGCGCCAGCAGCTTGACTAGCGGGAGGTACGAGCAGTACTTC. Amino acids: CASSLTSGRYEQYF.

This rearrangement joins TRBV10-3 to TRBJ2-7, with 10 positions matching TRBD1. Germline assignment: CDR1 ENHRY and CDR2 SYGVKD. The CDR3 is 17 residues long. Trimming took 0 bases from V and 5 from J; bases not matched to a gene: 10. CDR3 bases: TGTGCCATCAGTGAGTCGACGGGACAGGGGTTTCGGAACGAGCAGTACTTC. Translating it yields CAISESTGQGFRNEQYF.